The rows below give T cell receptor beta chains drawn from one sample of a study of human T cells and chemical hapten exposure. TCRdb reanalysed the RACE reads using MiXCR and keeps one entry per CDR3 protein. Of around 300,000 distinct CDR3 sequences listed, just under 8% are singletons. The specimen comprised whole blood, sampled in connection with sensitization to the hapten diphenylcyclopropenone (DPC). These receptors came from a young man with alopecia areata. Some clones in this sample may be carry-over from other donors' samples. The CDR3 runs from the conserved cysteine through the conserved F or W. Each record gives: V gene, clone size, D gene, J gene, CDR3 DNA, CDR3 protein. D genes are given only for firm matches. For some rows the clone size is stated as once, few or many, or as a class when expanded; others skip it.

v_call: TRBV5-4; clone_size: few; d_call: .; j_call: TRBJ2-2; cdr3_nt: TGTGCCAGCAGCTTGGTAGGGACGAGCGGGGAGCTGTTTTTT; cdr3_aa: CASSLVGTSGELFF
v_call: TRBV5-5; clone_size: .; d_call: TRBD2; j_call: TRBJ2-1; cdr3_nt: TGTGCCAGCAGCGTTAGCGGGGGGGCCTTCAATGAGCAGTTCTTC; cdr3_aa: CASSVSGGAFNEQFF
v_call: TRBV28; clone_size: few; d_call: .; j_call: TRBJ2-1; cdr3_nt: TGTGCCAGCAGTTTCGGAAGCGCCAATGAGCAGTTCTTC; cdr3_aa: CASSFGSANEQFF
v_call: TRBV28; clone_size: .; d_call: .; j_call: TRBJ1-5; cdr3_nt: TGTGCCAGCATCGTAGGGGGGCAGCCCCAGCATTTT; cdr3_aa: CASIVGGQPQHF
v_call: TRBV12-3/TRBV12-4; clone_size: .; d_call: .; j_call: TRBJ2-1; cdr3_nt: TGTGCCAGCAGGGGGGTCTCCTACAATGAGCAGTTCTTC; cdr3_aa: CASRGVSYNEQFF
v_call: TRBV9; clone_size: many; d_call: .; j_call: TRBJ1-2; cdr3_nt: TGTGCCAGCAGCCCGAGGAACAGCGAGTATGGCTACACCTTC; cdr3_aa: CASSPRNSEYGYTF
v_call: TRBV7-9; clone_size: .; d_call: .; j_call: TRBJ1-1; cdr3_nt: TGTGCCAGCAGCTTACTAGGTGGAGAACGAAGGACGGCTAACACTGAAGCTTTCTTT; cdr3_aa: CASSLLGGERRTANTEAFF
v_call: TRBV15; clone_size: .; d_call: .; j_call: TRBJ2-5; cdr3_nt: TGTGCCACCAGCAGAGATCCCAACCAAGAGACCCAGTACTTC; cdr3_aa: CATSRDPNQETQYF
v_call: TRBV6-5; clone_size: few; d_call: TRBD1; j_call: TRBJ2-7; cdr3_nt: TGTGCCAGCAGTTCCCACGACAGGGTTCTCTCCGAGCAGTACTTC; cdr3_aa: CASSSHDRVLSEQYF
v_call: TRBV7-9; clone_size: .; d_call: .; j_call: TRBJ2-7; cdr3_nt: TGTGCCAGCAGCGGGAGGCCTATCCACGAGCAGTACTTC; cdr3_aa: CASSGRPIHEQYF
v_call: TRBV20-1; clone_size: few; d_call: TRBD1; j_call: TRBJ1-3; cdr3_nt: TGCAGTGCTAGAGGCCCGGGACAGGGGGCGAACACCATATATTTT; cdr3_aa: CSARGPGQGANTIYF